The 4 T cell receptor beta chains listed next were all sequenced from one sample in a study of shared clonotypes between healthy human individuals. Sequencing was performed with immunoSEQ multiplex PCR; in TCRdb, only in-frame clones are kept and a portion is missing. The sample has about 1 million clones, around 75% seen once; the top ten hold about 1.5%. Material: memory CD4+ T cells sorted from blood. Subset specified: CD45RA-negative fraction. The origin of the receptors is a man aged 18 to 30 in good health.

This chain connects TRBV15 to TRBJ1-1; D is uncertain. Germline V gene lookup returns CDR1 LNHNV and CDR2 YYDKDF (reference sequence). CDR3 length equals 14 residues. Trimming removed 0 bases from V and 6 bases from J, with 11 bases in between. For the CDR3, the DNA is TGTGCCACCAGCAGAGATTTGCAGTGGGCTGAAGCTTTCTTT. It specifies CATSRDLQWAEAFF.

There are a few counts of this clone. The chain employs TRBV5-1 and TRBJ1-6; no clear D. From germline, CDR1 is SGHRS and CDR2 YFSETQ. The V gene lost 0 bases and the J gene lost 8 bases, with 15 bases spanning the gap. The CDR3 covers 16 residues. The CDR3, as DNA: TGCGCCAGCAGCTTGGAACCGGGAGGATTGGATTCACCCCTCCACTTT. Translation: CASSLEPGGLDSPLHF.

The chain carries TRBV30 and TRBJ1-4; D uncertain. Trimming left V 4 bases short and J 8 bases short, with 11 bases between. The CDR3 consists of 12 residues. Germline loops: CDR1 GTSNPN, CDR2 SVGIG (reference sequence). The CDR3 is CAWNLGGEKLFF. The CDR3 DNA reads TGTGCCTGGAACCTAGGAGGGGAAAAACTGTTTTTT. The complete variable domain, with remaining parts taken from reference TRBV30 and TRBJ1-4, reads SQTIHQWPATLVQPVGSPLSLECTVEGTSNPNLYWYRQAAGRGLQLLFYSVGIGQISSEVPQNLSASRPQDRQFILSSKKLLLSDSGFYLCAWNLGGEKLFFGSGTQLSVL.

V gene TRBV7-2 combines with J gene TRBJ2-7; TRBD2 might be the D (6 bases). Germline assignment: CDR1 SGHTA and CDR2 FQGNSA. Deletions cut 3 bases from V and 6 bases from J, with 15 bases between. The CDR3 consists of 14 residues. The CDR3 loop is CASSFQGGPGEQYF. The CDR3 DNA sequence: TGTGCCAGCAGCTTTCAAGGAGGGCCCGGCGAGCAGTACTTC.